This T cell receptor beta chain was recovered during a study of immune evolution from preneoplasia to lung adenocarcinoma. Turning to the study itself: HLA loss of heterozygosity: about 7% AIS, around 16% MIA, approximately 35% ADC, none AAH. Study-wide results and limits: Clonality was highest in normal lung, lower in later-stage lesions apparently.

Each case's diagnosis was confirmed by two pathologists on H&E. This CDR3 has 13 amino acids. Germline-derived CDR1 and CDR2 are SGHKS and YYEKEE (reference sequence). The V end was cut by 4 bases, the J end by 1 base, with 8 bases between. The repertoire was sequenced with immunoSEQ multiplex PCR; TCRdb's copy has only in-frame clones and lacks some. The sample lists some 11,000 clones, approximately 77% seen once, with 1.7% in the top ten. Turning to this clone: Its target is unknown.

The chain couples TRBV5-5 to TRBJ1-1; TRBD1 might be the D (6 bases). The receptor was derived from an older person with lung adenocarcinoma. Input material: FFPE minimally invasive lung adenocarcinoma tissue. The CDR3 reads CASSRDTNTEAFF. The CDR3 nucleotides read TGTGCCAGCAGCCGGGACACGAACACTGAAGCTTTCTTT. Looking up the rest from reference TRBV5-5 and TRBJ1-1 gives the full variable domain: DAGVTQSPTHLIKTRGQQVTLRCSPISGHKSVSWYQQVLGQGPQFIFQYYEKEERGRGNFPDRFSARQFPNYSSELNVNALLLGDSALYLCASSRDTNTEAFFGQGTRLTVV.